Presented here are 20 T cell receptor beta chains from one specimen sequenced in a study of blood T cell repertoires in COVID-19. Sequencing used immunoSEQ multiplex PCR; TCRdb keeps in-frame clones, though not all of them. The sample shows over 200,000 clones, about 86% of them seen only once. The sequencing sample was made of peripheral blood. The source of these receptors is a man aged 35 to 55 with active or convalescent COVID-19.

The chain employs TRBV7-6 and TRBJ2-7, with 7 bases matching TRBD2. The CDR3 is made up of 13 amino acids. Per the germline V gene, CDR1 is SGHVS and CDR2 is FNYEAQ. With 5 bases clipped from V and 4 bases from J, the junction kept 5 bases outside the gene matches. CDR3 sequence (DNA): TGTGCCAGCAGCCCGATGGGGGGGTACGAGCAGTACTTC. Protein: CASSPMGGYEQYF.

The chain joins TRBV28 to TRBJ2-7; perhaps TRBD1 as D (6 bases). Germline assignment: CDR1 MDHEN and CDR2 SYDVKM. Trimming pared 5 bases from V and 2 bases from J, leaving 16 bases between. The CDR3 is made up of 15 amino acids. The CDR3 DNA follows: TGTGCCAGCAGTCTAGCTTCGACAGGTACCTACGAGCAGTACTTC. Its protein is CASSLASTGTYEQYF.

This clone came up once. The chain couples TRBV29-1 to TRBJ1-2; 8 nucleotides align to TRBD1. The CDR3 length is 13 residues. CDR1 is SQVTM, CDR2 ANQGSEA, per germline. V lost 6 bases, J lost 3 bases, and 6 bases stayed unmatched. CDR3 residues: CSVATGGDYGYTF. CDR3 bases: TGCAGCGTCGCCACAGGGGGTGACTATGGCTACACCTTC.

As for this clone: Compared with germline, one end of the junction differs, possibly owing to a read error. CDR3 residues: CASSFGSTRQILAGGGPYEQYF. In nucleotides, the CDR3 is TGTGCTAGCAGCTTCGGATCTACCCGCCAGATACTAGCGGGAGGTGGGCCCTACGAGCAGTACTTC. This chain uses TRBV7-7 with TRBJ2-7, with TRBD2 matching over 12 bases. Germline CDR1 SSHAT, CDR2 FNYEAQ (reference sequence). The CDR3 has 22 amino acids.

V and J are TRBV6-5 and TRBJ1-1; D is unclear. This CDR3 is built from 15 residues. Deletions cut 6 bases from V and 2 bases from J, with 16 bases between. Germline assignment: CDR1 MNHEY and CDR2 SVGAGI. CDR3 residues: CASRPPGSGNTEAFF. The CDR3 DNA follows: TGTGCCAGCAGACCCCCGGGGAGCGGCAACACTGAAGCTTTCTTT.

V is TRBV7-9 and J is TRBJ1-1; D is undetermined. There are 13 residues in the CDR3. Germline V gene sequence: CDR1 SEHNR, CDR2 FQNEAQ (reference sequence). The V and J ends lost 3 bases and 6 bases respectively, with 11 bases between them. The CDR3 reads CASSLVGVAEAFF. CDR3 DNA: TGTGCCAGCAGCTTGGTCGGGGTTGCTGAAGCTTTCTTT.

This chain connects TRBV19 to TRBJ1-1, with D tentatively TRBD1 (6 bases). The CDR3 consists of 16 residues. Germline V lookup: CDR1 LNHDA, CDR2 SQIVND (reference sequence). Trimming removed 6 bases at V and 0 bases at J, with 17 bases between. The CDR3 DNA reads TGTGCCAGTAGAGCGGGGGGCATGGGAATGAACACTGAAGCTTTCTTT. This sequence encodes CASRAGGMGMNTEAFF.

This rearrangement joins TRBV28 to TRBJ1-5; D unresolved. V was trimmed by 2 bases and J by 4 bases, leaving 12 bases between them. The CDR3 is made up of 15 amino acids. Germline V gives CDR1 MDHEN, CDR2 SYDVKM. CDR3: CASSLMRTENQPQHF. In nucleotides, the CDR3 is TGTGCCAGCAGTTTAATGAGAACAGAAAATCAGCCCCAGCATTTT.

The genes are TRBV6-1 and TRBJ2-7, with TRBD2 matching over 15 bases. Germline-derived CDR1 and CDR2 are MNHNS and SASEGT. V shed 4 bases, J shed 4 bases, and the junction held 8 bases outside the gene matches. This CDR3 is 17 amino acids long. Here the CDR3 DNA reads TGTGCCAGCAGTGCCCGGACTAGCGGGAGGGCAGGATACGAGCAGTACTTC. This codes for CASSARTSGRAGYEQYF.

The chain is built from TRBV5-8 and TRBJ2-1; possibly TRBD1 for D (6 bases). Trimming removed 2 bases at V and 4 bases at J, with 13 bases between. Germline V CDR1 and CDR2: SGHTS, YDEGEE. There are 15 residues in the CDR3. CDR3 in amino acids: CASSLQGYEYNEQFF. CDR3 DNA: TGTGCCAGCAGCTTACAGGGCTATGAGTACAATGAGCAGTTCTTC.

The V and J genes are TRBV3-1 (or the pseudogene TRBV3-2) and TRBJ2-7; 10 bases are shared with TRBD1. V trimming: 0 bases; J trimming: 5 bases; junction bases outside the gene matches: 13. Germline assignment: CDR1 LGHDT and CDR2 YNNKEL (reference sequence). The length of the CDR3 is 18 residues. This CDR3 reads CASSQDEGWDRGFHEQYF. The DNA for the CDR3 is TGTGCCAGCAGCCAAGATGAGGGGTGGGACAGGGGATTTCACGAGCAGTACTTC.

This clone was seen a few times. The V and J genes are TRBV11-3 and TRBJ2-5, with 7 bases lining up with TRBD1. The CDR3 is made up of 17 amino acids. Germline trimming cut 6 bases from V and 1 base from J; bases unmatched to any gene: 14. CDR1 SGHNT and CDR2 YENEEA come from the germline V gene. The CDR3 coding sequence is TGTGCCAGCAGTCTTGGAATAAGAGGGGGCGTCCAAGAGACCCAGTACTTC. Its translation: CASSLGIRGGVQETQYF.

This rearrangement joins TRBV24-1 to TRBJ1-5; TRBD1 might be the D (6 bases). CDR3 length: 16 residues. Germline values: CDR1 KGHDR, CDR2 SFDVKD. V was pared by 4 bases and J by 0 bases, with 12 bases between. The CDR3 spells CATSDTNRDSNQPQHF. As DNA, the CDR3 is TGTGCCACCAGTGACACCAACAGGGATAGCAATCAGCCCCAGCATTTT.

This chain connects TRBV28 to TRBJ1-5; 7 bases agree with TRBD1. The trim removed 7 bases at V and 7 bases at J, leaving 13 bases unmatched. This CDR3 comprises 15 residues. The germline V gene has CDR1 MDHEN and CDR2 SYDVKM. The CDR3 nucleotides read TGTGCCAGCAAACAGGGGTGGGAATTGAGACAGCCCCAGCATTTT. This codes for CASKQGWELRQPQHF.

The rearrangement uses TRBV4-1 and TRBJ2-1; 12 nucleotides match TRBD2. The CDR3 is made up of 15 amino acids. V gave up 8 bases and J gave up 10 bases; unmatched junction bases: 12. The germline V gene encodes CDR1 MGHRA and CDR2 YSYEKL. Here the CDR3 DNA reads TGCGCCAGCGGAGGACTAGCGGGGACCCTGGGGGAGCAGTTCTTC. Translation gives CASGGLAGTLGEQFF.

Here the CDR3 DNA reads TGCGCCAGCAGCCAAGATGAGTATCAGCCCCAGCATTTT. This gives the protein CASSQDEYQPQHF. V is TRBV4-3 and J is TRBJ1-5; D is uncertain. Germline CDR1 reads LGHNA; CDR2 reads YSLEER. The CDR3 is 13 residues long. The germline V and J ends were trimmed by 0 bases and 5 bases, with 5 bases remaining between them.

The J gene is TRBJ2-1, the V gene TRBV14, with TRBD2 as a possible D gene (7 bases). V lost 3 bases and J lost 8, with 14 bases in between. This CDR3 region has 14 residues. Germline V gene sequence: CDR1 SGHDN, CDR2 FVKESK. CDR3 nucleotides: TGTGCCAGCAGCCAGGGGGGGCCCTCGGATGAGCAGTTCTTC. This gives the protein CASSQGGPSDEQFF.

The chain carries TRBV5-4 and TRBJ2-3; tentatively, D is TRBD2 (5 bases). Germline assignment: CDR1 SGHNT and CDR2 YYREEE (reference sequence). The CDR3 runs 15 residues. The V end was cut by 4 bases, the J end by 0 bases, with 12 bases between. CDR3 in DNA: TGTGCCAGCAGCCACATCTCGGGAAGCACAGATACGCAGTATTTT. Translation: CASSHISGSTDTQYF.

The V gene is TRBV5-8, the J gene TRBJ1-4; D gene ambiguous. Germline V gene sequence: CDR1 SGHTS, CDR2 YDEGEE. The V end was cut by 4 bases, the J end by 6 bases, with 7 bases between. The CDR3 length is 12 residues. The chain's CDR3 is CASSPRYEKLFF. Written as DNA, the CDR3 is TGTGCCAGCAGCCCGAGATATGAAAAACTGTTTTTT.

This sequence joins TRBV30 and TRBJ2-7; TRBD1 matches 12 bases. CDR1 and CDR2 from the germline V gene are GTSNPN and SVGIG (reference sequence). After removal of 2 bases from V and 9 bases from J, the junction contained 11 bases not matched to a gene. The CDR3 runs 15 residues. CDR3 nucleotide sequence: TGTGCCTGGAGTAAGTCGGGGACAGGGGGCGGTACGCAGTACTTC. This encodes CAWSKSGTGGGTQYF.